The 5 T cell receptor beta chains reported below all come from one sample, sequenced in a study of monozygotic twins with inflammatory bowel disease. TCRdb re-called the 5' RACE reads, yielding one record per CDR3 amino acid sequence without DNA. Recorded for this sample: about 450,000 distinct CDR3 sequences. The source material was blood. These receptor sequences come from a human donor with ulcerative colitis or Crohn's disease, or a healthy co-twin of an affected twin (not recorded which).

CDR3 protein: CASSQTRALTYNEQFF. The V and J genes are TRBV7-9 and TRBJ2-1; TCRdb gives TRBD2 as the D gene, but with no DNA this cannot be confirmed. The length of the CDR3 is 16 residues. The germline CDR1 and CDR2 sequences are SEHNR and FQNEAQ (reference sequence).

The chain is built from TRBV12-3 or TRBV12-4 and TRBJ2-2; the D call from TCRdb, TRBD1, cannot be confirmed without DNA. CDR3 size: 14 residues. This CDR3 is CASTGTANTGELFF.

CDR3 residues: CASSVGGGMSTGELFF. V and J are TRBV9 and TRBJ2-2; TCRdb returns TRBD1, unconfirmable since there is no DNA. The length of the CDR3 is 16 residues. Germline V CDR1 and CDR2: SGDLS, YYNGEE.

The rearrangement joins TRBV5-4 to TRBJ2-3; TCRdb indicates TRBD2, and absent DNA this call remains unverified. Germline-derived CDR1 and CDR2 are SGHNT and YYREEE (reference sequence). The CDR3 is 17 amino acids. The CDR3: CASSLGGLAVNTDTQYF.

The chain is built from TRBV29-1 and TRBJ2-2; absent DNA, TCRdb's TRBD1 call cannot be checked. Germline assignment: CDR1 SQVTM and CDR2 ANQGSEA. The CDR3 consists of 13 residues. The CDR3 protein is CSVDRTGSGELFF.